This is a list of T cell receptor beta chains from one sample in a study of blood T cell repertoires in COVID-19. This table comes from immunoSEQ multiplex PCR, and its TCRdb copy is limited to in-frame clones, with some not included. The repertoire holds approximately 160,000 clones, with around 83% as singletons. The sequenced material came from peripheral blood. These TCRs come from a woman aged 45-59 years in a cohort sampled during active or convalescent COVID-19. Both conserved end residues are part of each CDR3. The D gene is left open where the match is weak. Expanded clones are given a class, and other clones once, few, many or no size at all.

D gene,clone size,V gene,J gene,CDR3 DNA,CDR3 protein
NA,many,TRBV7-2,TRBJ1-1,TGTGCCAGCAGCTTAGGGGCTCGACCGAACACTGAAGCTTTCTTT,CASSLGARPNTEAFF
TRBD2,NA,TRBV18,TRBJ2-7,TGTGCCAGCTCACCGGGAGGGAACGAGCAGTACTTC,CASSPGGNEQYF
NA,NA,TRBV6-1,TRBJ1-2,TGTGCCAGCAGTGAAAGAGGCTCAGGGGACTATGGCTACACCTTC,CASSERGSGDYGYTF
TRBD1,NA,TRBV12-3/TRBV12-4,TRBJ2-7,TGTGCCACCCAGGGGGCAGGTAGTGAGCAGTACTTC,CATQGAGSEQYF
TRBD1,NA,TRBV7-9,TRBJ2-3,TGTGCCAGCAGCTCAACCAGGACAGGCGCTGATACGCAGTATTTT,CASSSTRTGADTQYF
NA,NA,TRBV11-3,TRBJ2-1,TGTGCCAGCAGCTTGACTAGTGATACCTACAATGAGCAGTTCTTC,CASSLTSDTYNEQFF
NA,NA,TRBV7-2,TRBJ2-1,TGTGCCAGCAGCTTAGCGCTAGAGGGTTCTCATGAGCAGTTCTTC,CASSLALEGSHEQFF
TRBD1,NA,TRBV5-1,TRBJ2-5,TGCGCCAGCAGCTTTGCCCAGCTTGGGACAGACCAGGAGACCCAGTACTTC,CASSFAQLGTDQETQYF
TRBD2,once,TRBV10-3,TRBJ2-3,TGTGCCATCAGTGTTGGTACTAGCGGGGGCGGTACAGATACGCAGTATTTT,CAISVGTSGGGTDTQYF
NA,many,TRBV6-5,TRBJ1-1,TGTGCCAGCACCCTGCTGATGGGGGGGAGTGAAGCTTTCTTT,CASTLLMGGSEAFF
NA,NA,TRBV2,TRBJ2-4,TGTGCCAGCAGTGAAACGTACAGGGAACGAAACATTCAGTACTTC,CASSETYRERNIQYF
NA,NA,TRBV5-1,TRBJ1-4,TGCGCCAGCAGCTTGTTAGGGGATGAAAAACTGTTTTTT,CASSLLGDEKLFF
TRBD1,NA,TRBV2,TRBJ2-1,TGTGCCAGCAGTGAATGGGGACAGGTTAATGAGCAGTTCTTC,CASSEWGQVNEQFF
NA,once,TRBV5-1,TRBJ2-1,TGCGCCAGCAGCTTGGTTATTTCCAATGAGCAGTTCTTC,CASSLVISNEQFF
NA,NA,TRBV5-6,TRBJ1-4,TGTGCCAGCAGCTTTCGGTCAACCCGCGGTTTGCACACTAATGAAAAACTGTTTTTT,CASSFRSTRGLHTNEKLFF
NA,NA,TRBV5-1,TRBJ2-7,TGCGCCAGCAGCTTGTTGGGGGGCTCCTACGAGCAGTACTTC,CASSLLGGSYEQYF
TRBD2,NA,TRBV4-2,TRBJ2-3,TGTGCCAGCAGCCAAGTTACGGGGGGGCGCACAGATACGCAGTATTTT,CASSQVTGGRTDTQYF
NA,NA,TRBV6-1,TRBJ1-1,TGTGCCAGCAGTGATCTATCTGAAGCTTTCTTT,CASSDLSEAFF
NA,NA,TRBV5-1,TRBJ1-2,TGCGCCAGCAGCTTGACTACCTATGGCTACACCTTC,CASSLTTYGYTF
NA,NA,TRBV18,TRBJ1-2,TGTGCCAGCTCCCAGTTGGACGGGAATTATGGCTACACCTTC,CASSQLDGNYGYTF